This entry describes one T cell receptor (beta chain). Its antigen is undetermined. The entry originates in a study of blood T cells in healthy people across ages. For the second PCR, which ran for about 6 to 12 cycles, a sample-barcoded 5' primer and a J-beta primer mix were used. Every cDNA was tagged by a template-switch adaptor with 12 random nucleotides. TCRdb called the 5' RACE reads again in MiXCR, with one record for every CDR3 protein. Of about 900,000 distinct CDR3 sequences listed, 60% to 80% were seen once; the top ten hold roughly a quarter. Germline-derived CDR1 and CDR2 are SEHNR and FQNEAQ (reference sequence). The CDR3 runs to 14 residues. V was trimmed by 2 bases and J by 2 bases, leaving 10 bases between them. Whole-study results and caveats: A strong correlation between TCR beta diversity and naive T cell percentage was seen. A roughly linear fall in TCR beta diversity per million T cells was seen with increasing age.

What was sequenced was blood. The sequence derives from a man aged 25 to 40 in good health. The rearrangement joins TRBV7-9 to TRBJ2-7; no clear D. The CDR3 loop is CASSLTDGPYEQYF. CDR3 sequence (DNA): TGTGCCAGCAGCTTAACAGACGGCCCCTACGAGCAGTACTTC. The full variable domain, with the rest looked up from reference TRBV7-9 and TRBJ2-7, is DTGVSQNPRHKITKRGQNVTFRCDPISEHNRLYWYRQTLGQGPEFLTYFQNEAQLEKSRLLSDRFSAERPKGSFSTLEIQRTEQGDSAMYLCASSLTDGPYEQYFGPGTRLTVT.